The entry below describes one T cell receptor beta chain. Original data processing: Amplification from reference gene primers served as the basis for estimated nucleated cell counts. Clones were sequenced by immunoSEQ multiplex PCR, and TCRdb holds only the in-frame ones, with some missing. V, J and clone size derive from that table, while D and trimming were established from the DNA sequence. The sample lists approximately 280,000 clones; around 86% were seen once. Trimming at V came to 4 bases and at J to 5 bases, leaving 5 bases not matched to a gene. The CDR3 has 14 amino acids. CDR1 and CDR2 (germline): SEHNR, FQNEAQ (reference sequence). The study drew participants aged about 18 to 90 years from 20 to 30 US areas. Donors in Cohort 3 who had recovered were those with two negative PCRs, healthcare professional clearance, or resolution of their symptoms. The data were taken from a study of blood T cell repertoires in COVID-19. Study-level information: Italy, Spain and the United States were the sources of the convalescent and acute COVID-19 samples.

Sequenced material: PBMCs or T cells enriched from blood (not recorded which). The source of this sequence is a woman between 18 and 30 years old who had recovered from COVID-19. V usage is TRBV7-9 and J usage is TRBJ1-5, with TRBD1 matching over 7 bases. The CDR3 is CASSSDREDQPQHF. CDR3 DNA: TGTGCCAGCAGCTCAGACAGGGAAGATCAGCCCCAGCATTTT.